A selection of T cell receptor beta chains follows, all from one sample in a study of regulatory T cells in long-lasting Graves disease. TCRdb ran MiXCR on the multiplex PCR reads and lists one entry per CDR3 protein. The sample has 700,000 or so distinct CDR3 sequences, 25% to 35% seen once; the top ten hold about 42%. The starting material was peripheral blood mononuclear cells (PBMCs), obtained when the disease was refractory, from a patient treated with antithyroid drugs. The receptors originated from a female donor with Graves disease. The CDR3 runs from the conserved cysteine through the conserved F or W. The D gene is left open where the match is weak. Clone size is shown for a subset of rows, as once, few, many or a class of expanded clone.

j_gene: TRBJ2-7
d_gene: NA
v_gene: TRBV27
abundance: NA
CDR3nt: TGTGCCAGCAGTTTTACCGGGGTCCACTACGAGCAGTACTTC
CDR3aa: CASSFTGVHYEQYF

j_gene: TRBJ2-2
d_gene: NA
v_gene: TRBV20-1
abundance: NA
CDR3nt: TGCAGTGCTAGAGCCACAGGCGTCGGGGAGCTGTTTTTT
CDR3aa: CSARATGVGELFF

j_gene: TRBJ1-1
d_gene: NA
v_gene: TRBV6-5
abundance: NA
CDR3nt: TGTGCCAGCAGTAACTGGGGGGACGGGGACACTGAAGCTTTCTTT
CDR3aa: CASSNWGDGDTEAFF

j_gene: TRBJ1-6
d_gene: NA
v_gene: TRBV7-9
abundance: few
CDR3nt: TGTGCCAGCAGCACCGGGAACTATAATTCACCCCTCCACTTT
CDR3aa: CASSTGNYNSPLHF

j_gene: TRBJ2-7
d_gene: NA
v_gene: TRBV12-3/TRBV12-4
abundance: many
CDR3nt: TGTGCCAGCAGTTTTTTCATTGGGGGGCTGCCTTCCTACGAGCAGTACTTC
CDR3aa: CASSFFIGGLPSYEQYF

j_gene: TRBJ2-1
d_gene: TRBD2
v_gene: TRBV28
abundance: NA
CDR3nt: TGTGCCAGCAGTTTACCAAGCGGGATAGACTACAATGAGCAGTTCTTC
CDR3aa: CASSLPSGIDYNEQFF

j_gene: TRBJ1-4
d_gene: NA
v_gene: TRBV4-2
abundance: few
CDR3nt: TGTGCCAGCAGCCAAGTGGAGAGAAGTAATGAAAAACTGTTTTTT
CDR3aa: CASSQVERSNEKLFF

j_gene: TRBJ1-1
d_gene: NA
v_gene: TRBV7-9
abundance: NA
CDR3nt: TGTGCCAGCAGCTTAAGCGAGGCGTCTGCTTTCTTT
CDR3aa: CASSLSEASAFF

j_gene: TRBJ1-1
d_gene: NA
v_gene: TRBV6-5
abundance: once
CDR3nt: TGTGCCAGCAGTTACGCAAACAGGTTTCTGAACACTGAAGCTTTCTTT
CDR3aa: CASSYANRFLNTEAFF

j_gene: TRBJ1-3
d_gene: TRBD1
v_gene: TRBV28
abundance: NA
CDR3nt: TGTGCCAGCAGTATGGGACAGTCGACCTCTGGAAACACCATATATTTT
CDR3aa: CASSMGQSTSGNTIYF

j_gene: TRBJ1-1
d_gene: NA
v_gene: TRBV15
abundance: NA
CDR3nt: TGTGCCACCAGCAGAGATTTCGGACATATTGAAGCTTTCTTT
CDR3aa: CATSRDFGHIEAFF

j_gene: TRBJ1-5
d_gene: TRBD1
v_gene: TRBV6-1
abundance: many
CDR3nt: TGTGCCAGCAACGACAGGGTACATCAGCCCCAGCATTTT
CDR3aa: CASNDRVHQPQHF

j_gene: TRBJ1-1
d_gene: NA
v_gene: TRBV7-2
abundance: NA
CDR3nt: TGTGCCAGCAGCGTACAGGGTGGCTATACTGAAGCTTTCTTT
CDR3aa: CASSVQGGYTEAFF

j_gene: TRBJ1-1
d_gene: NA
v_gene: TRBV6-1
abundance: few
CDR3nt: TGTGCCAGCAGTCTTTATGGGACTGAAACTGAAGCTTTCTTT
CDR3aa: CASSLYGTETEAFF

j_gene: TRBJ2-7
d_gene: TRBD1
v_gene: TRBV6-5
abundance: NA
CDR3nt: TGTGCCAGCAGTTACTCGGGACAGAGGACCTACGAGCAGTACTTC
CDR3aa: CASSYSGQRTYEQYF

j_gene: TRBJ1-1
d_gene: NA
v_gene: TRBV28
abundance: few
CDR3nt: TGTGCCAGCAGTTTACGCGGGGGATTAACGGACACTGAAGCTTTCTTT
CDR3aa: CASSLRGGLTDTEAFF

j_gene: TRBJ2-1
d_gene: TRBD2
v_gene: TRBV19
abundance: NA
CDR3nt: TGTGCCAGTAGTAGGACTAGCGGGGACTACAATGAGCAGTTCTTC
CDR3aa: CASSRTSGDYNEQFF

j_gene: TRBJ1-2
d_gene: NA
v_gene: TRBV6-2/TRBV6-3
abundance: NA
CDR3nt: TGTGCCAGCAGTTACTCGGGGGCAGCAAGCAACTATGGCTACACCTTC
CDR3aa: CASSYSGAASNYGYTF

j_gene: TRBJ2-3
d_gene: NA
v_gene: TRBV18
abundance: NA
CDR3nt: TGTGCCAGCTCACCAATCCTGAGGGTGGCAGATACGCAGTATTTT
CDR3aa: CASSPILRVADTQYF